Listed below are T cell receptor beta chains from one sample, sequenced in a study of cytomegalovirus exposure and HLA in healthy donors. Sequenced by immunoSEQ multiplex PCR; TCRdb stores in-frame clones only, minus some. This sample yields 100,000 to 150,000 clones, of which about two thirds are seen a single time; approximately 2.9% belongs to the top ten. The sample was PBMCs. These receptors were obtained from a human donor in good health. Both conserved end residues are part of each CDR3. The D gene is left open where the match is weak. Part of the rows lack a size; the others show once, few, many or a class for expanded clones.

abundance: -
v_gene: TRBV14
d_gene: -
j_gene: TRBJ2-3
CDR3aa: CASSQGTLPRTDTQYF

abundance: -
v_gene: TRBV7-2
d_gene: -
j_gene: TRBJ2-5
CDR3aa: CASSPFLLGQETQYF

abundance: -
v_gene: TRBV7-3
d_gene: TRBD1
j_gene: TRBJ2-7
CDR3aa: CASSFGQGTEQYF

abundance: few
v_gene: TRBV27
d_gene: -
j_gene: TRBJ1-6
CDR3aa: CASRHGGLSYNSPLHF

abundance: -
v_gene: TRBV7-9
d_gene: -
j_gene: TRBJ2-7
CDR3aa: CASSSARGGSYEQYF

abundance: -
v_gene: TRBV30
d_gene: -
j_gene: TRBJ2-5
CDR3aa: CAWSVNQETQYF

abundance: -
v_gene: TRBV9
d_gene: TRBD1
j_gene: TRBJ1-2
CDR3aa: CASSVGGSPTGRYGYTF

abundance: few
v_gene: TRBV5-6
d_gene: -
j_gene: TRBJ1-2
CDR3aa: CASSLGQINYGYTF

abundance: -
v_gene: TRBV5-1
d_gene: TRBD2
j_gene: TRBJ2-1
CDR3aa: CASNGAGGQFF

abundance: -
v_gene: TRBV30
d_gene: TRBD2
j_gene: TRBJ2-1
CDR3aa: CAWSVRTSAHNEQFF

abundance: few
v_gene: TRBV6-5
d_gene: -
j_gene: TRBJ2-1
CDR3aa: CASSPGISYNEQFF

abundance: -
v_gene: TRBV7-9
d_gene: TRBD1
j_gene: TRBJ2-5
CDR3aa: CSSSLGLGQGIETQYF

abundance: -
v_gene: TRBV4-2
d_gene: -
j_gene: TRBJ2-3
CDR3aa: CASSHADPTDTQYF

abundance: few
v_gene: TRBV2
d_gene: -
j_gene: TRBJ1-2
CDR3aa: CASSEAGENYGYTF

abundance: -
v_gene: TRBV6-6
d_gene: -
j_gene: TRBJ2-1
CDR3aa: CASRATAGAYNEQFF

abundance: -
v_gene: TRBV30
d_gene: -
j_gene: TRBJ1-5
CDR3aa: CAWSVGGRGDQPQHF

abundance: -
v_gene: TRBV11-1
d_gene: -
j_gene: TRBJ2-4
CDR3aa: CASSLEGQILQYF

abundance: -
v_gene: TRBV7-2
d_gene: -
j_gene: TRBJ1-2
CDR3aa: CASSLVMGAGYGYTF

abundance: once
v_gene: TRBV11-3
d_gene: -
j_gene: TRBJ2-3
CDR3aa: CASSLDPGPGDTQYF

abundance: -
v_gene: TRBV30
d_gene: TRBD2
j_gene: TRBJ2-3
CDR3aa: CAWTKLAGGFLDTQYF

abundance: -
v_gene: TRBV30
d_gene: -
j_gene: TRBJ1-6
CDR3aa: CASNGDSTSPLHF

abundance: -
v_gene: TRBV7-2
d_gene: TRBD1
j_gene: TRBJ2-5
CDR3aa: CASSSGQLQETQYF

abundance: -
v_gene: TRBV5-8
d_gene: TRBD1
j_gene: TRBJ1-6
CDR3aa: CASSLPGGYNSPLHF

abundance: once
v_gene: TRBV9
d_gene: -
j_gene: TRBJ1-1
CDR3aa: CASSVQKQAPTDEAFF

abundance: -
v_gene: TRBV9
d_gene: TRBD2
j_gene: TRBJ2-2
CDR3aa: CASSPRLAGGPFTGELFF

abundance: -
v_gene: TRBV25-1
d_gene: -
j_gene: TRBJ1-2
CDR3aa: CASSESLLGYTF

abundance: -
v_gene: TRBV27
d_gene: TRBD1
j_gene: TRBJ1-5
CDR3aa: CASSPTPLLGAGGQPQHF

abundance: -
v_gene: TRBV2
d_gene: -
j_gene: TRBJ2-5
CDR3aa: CASSRVPTETQYF

abundance: -
v_gene: TRBV5-1
d_gene: -
j_gene: TRBJ2-6
CDR3aa: CASSLVGAGANVLTF

abundance: once
v_gene: TRBV7-2
d_gene: TRBD2
j_gene: TRBJ2-3
CDR3aa: CASSLAPAGGSTDTQYF

abundance: -
v_gene: TRBV5-1
d_gene: TRBD1
j_gene: TRBJ1-4
CDR3aa: CASSWARQGGPNEKLFF

abundance: -
v_gene: TRBV7-2
d_gene: TRBD2
j_gene: TRBJ2-7
CDR3aa: CASSLTSGPAYEQYF

abundance: -
v_gene: TRBV6-1
d_gene: TRBD1
j_gene: TRBJ2-7
CDR3aa: CASSGHPPGQTYEQYF

abundance: -
v_gene: TRBV5-5
d_gene: -
j_gene: TRBJ1-1
CDR3aa: CASSAGRIEAFF

abundance: -
v_gene: TRBV7-9
d_gene: TRBD1
j_gene: TRBJ2-7
CDR3aa: CASSPSPGQGNHEQYF

abundance: -
v_gene: TRBV28
d_gene: TRBD2
j_gene: TRBJ2-3
CDR3aa: CASSVTGLAATDTQYF

abundance: -
v_gene: TRBV7-9
d_gene: -
j_gene: TRBJ1-3
CDR3aa: CSSSYTTGSQFSGNTIYF

abundance: -
v_gene: TRBV6-1
d_gene: -
j_gene: TRBJ2-2
CDR3aa: CASSEPWAGENTGELFF

abundance: -
v_gene: TRBV5-1
d_gene: -
j_gene: TRBJ2-7
CDR3aa: CASSFQGWDEQYF

abundance: -
v_gene: TRBV7-8
d_gene: -
j_gene: TRBJ2-6
CDR3aa: CASSFNLGANVLTF

abundance: -
v_gene: TRBV5-4
d_gene: -
j_gene: TRBJ1-1
CDR3aa: CARSPYYPARIGEAFF

abundance: -
v_gene: TRBV18
d_gene: TRBD2
j_gene: TRBJ2-7
CDR3aa: CASQTSGVSEQYF

abundance: once
v_gene: TRBV5-8
d_gene: -
j_gene: TRBJ1-1
CDR3aa: CASSFPGQPLNTEAFF

abundance: -
v_gene: TRBV27
d_gene: -
j_gene: TRBJ2-1
CDR3aa: CASSLKPLAYNEQFF

abundance: few
v_gene: TRBV7-9
d_gene: -
j_gene: TRBJ1-2
CDR3aa: CASSPPSSGYTF

abundance: -
v_gene: TRBV7-9
d_gene: -
j_gene: TRBJ2-1
CDR3aa: CASSLNPLRVNEQFF